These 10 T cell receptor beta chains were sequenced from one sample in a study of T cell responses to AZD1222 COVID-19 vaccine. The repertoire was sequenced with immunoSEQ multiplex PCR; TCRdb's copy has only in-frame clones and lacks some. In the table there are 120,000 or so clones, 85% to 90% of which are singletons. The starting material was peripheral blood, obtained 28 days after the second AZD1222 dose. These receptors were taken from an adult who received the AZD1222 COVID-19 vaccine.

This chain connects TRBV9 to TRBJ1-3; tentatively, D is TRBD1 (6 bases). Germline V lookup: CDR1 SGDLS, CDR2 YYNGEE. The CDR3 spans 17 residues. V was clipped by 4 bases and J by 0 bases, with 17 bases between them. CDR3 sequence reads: CASSFGGQLSSGNTIYF. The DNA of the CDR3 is TGTGCCAGCAGCTTTGGTGGACAGTTGAGCTCTGGAAACACCATATATTTT.

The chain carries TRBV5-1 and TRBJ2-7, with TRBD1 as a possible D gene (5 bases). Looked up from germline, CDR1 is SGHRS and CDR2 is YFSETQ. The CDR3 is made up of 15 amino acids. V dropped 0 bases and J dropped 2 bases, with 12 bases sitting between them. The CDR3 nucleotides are TGCGCCAGCAGCTTGGCTGCAGGGTCGGCCTACGAGCAGTACTTC. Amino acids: CASSLAAGSAYEQYF.

CDR3 in amino acids: CASSPGFYYGYTF. The CDR3 coding sequence is TGTGCCAGCAGTCCTGGGTTTTACTATGGCTACACCTTC. The gene calls are TRBV6-5 and TRBJ1-2, with D unclear. Germline loops: CDR1 MNHEY, CDR2 SVGAGI. The CDR3 length is 13 residues. Between the trimmed V and J ends, which lost 5 bases and 3 bases, there was a span of 10 bases.

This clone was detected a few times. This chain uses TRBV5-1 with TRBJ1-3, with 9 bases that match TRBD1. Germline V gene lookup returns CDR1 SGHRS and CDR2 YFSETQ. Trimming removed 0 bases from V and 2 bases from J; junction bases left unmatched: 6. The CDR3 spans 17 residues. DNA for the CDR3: TGCGCCAGCAGCTTGGTTTCACAGGGGGCGACTGGAAACACCATATATTTT. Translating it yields CASSLVSQGATGNTIYF.

The CDR3 DNA reads TGTGCCAGCAGCCAAGGGGGACGCAAGACCCAGTACTTC. It codes for CASSQGGRKTQYF. This sequence joins TRBV3-1 (or the pseudogene TRBV3-2) and TRBJ2-5, with D perhaps being TRBD1 or TRBD2 (5 bases each). This CDR3 has 13 amino acids. The V end was cut by 1 base, the J end by 6 bases, with 9 bases between. Germline CDR1 is LGHDT and CDR2 is YNNKEL (reference sequence).

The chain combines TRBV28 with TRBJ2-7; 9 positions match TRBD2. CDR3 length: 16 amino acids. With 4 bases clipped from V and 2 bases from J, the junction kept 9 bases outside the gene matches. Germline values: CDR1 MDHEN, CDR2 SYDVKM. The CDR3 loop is CASSSLTSGVPYEQYF. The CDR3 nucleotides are TGTGCCAGCAGTTCCTTGACTAGCGGAGTGCCCTACGAGCAGTACTTC.

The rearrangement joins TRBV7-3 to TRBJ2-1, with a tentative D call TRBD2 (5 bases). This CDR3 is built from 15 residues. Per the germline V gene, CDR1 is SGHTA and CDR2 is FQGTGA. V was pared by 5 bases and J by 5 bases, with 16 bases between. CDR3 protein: CASSKTGKNDNEQFF. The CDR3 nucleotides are TGTGCCAGCAGCAAAACCGGGAAGAATGACAATGAGCAGTTCTTC.

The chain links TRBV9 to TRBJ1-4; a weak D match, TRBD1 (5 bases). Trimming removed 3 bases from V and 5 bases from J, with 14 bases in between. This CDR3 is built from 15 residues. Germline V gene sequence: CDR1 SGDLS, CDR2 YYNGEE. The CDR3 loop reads CASSANDPGNEKLFF. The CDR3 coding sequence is TGTGCCAGCAGCGCCAACGATCCAGGGAATGAAAAACTGTTTTTT. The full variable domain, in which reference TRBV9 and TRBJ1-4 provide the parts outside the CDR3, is DSGVTQTPKHLITATGQRVTLRCSPRSGDLSVYWYQQSLDQGLQFLIQYYNGEERAKGNILERFSAQQFPDLHSELNLSSLELGDSALYFCASSANDPGNEKLFFGSGTQLSVL.

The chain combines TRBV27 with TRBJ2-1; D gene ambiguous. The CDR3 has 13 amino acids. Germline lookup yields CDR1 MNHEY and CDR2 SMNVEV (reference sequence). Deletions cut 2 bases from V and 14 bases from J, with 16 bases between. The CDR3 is CASSLRLGLVEFF. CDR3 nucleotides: TGTGCCAGCAGTTTACGGTTAGGCCTGGTGGAGTTCTTC.

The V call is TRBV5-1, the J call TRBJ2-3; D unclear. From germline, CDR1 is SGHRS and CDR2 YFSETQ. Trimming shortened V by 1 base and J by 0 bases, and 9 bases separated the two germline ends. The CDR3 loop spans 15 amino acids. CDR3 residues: CASSLMHFSTDTQYF. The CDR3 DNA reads TGCGCCAGCAGCTTGATGCACTTTAGCACAGATACGCAGTATTTT.